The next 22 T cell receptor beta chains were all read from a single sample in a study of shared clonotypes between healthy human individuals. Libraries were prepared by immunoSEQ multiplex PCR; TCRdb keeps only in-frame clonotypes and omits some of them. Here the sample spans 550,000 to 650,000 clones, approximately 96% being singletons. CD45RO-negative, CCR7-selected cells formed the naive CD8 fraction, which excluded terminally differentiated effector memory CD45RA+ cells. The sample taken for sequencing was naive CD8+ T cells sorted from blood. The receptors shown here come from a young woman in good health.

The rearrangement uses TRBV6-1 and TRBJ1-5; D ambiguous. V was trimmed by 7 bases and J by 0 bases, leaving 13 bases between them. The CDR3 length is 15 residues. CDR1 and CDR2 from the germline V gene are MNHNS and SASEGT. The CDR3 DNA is TGTGCCAGCACCGCACGAGAGTTTAGCAATCAGCCCCAGCATTTT. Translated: CASTAREFSNQPQHF.

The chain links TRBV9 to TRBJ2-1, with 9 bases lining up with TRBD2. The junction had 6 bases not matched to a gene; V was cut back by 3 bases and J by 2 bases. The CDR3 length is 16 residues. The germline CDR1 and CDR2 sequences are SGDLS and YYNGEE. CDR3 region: CASSALAGEPYNEQFF. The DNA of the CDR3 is TGTGCCAGCAGCGCCTTAGCGGGAGAGCCCTACAATGAGCAGTTCTTC.

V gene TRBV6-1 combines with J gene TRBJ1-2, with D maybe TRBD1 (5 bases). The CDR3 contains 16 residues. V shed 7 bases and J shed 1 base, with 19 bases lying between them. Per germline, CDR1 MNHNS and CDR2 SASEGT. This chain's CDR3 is CASTDSQLPFNYGYTF. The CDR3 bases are TGTGCCAGCACTGACAGTCAGCTACCCTTTAACTATGGCTACACCTTC.

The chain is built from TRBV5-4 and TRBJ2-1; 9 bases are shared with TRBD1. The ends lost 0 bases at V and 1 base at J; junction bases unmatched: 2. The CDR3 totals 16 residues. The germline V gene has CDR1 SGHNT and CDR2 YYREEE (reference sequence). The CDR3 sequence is CASSLGQGGSYNEQFF. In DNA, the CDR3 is TGTGCCAGCAGCTTGGGACAGGGGGGGTCCTACAATGAGCAGTTCTTC.

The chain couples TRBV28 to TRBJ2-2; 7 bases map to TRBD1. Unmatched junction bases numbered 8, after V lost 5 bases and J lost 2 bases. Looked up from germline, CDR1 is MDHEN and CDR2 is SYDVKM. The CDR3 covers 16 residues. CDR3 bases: TGTGCCAGCAGTGCCCCAGGGGGATTAAACACCGGGGAGCTGTTTTTT. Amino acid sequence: CASSAPGGLNTGELFF.

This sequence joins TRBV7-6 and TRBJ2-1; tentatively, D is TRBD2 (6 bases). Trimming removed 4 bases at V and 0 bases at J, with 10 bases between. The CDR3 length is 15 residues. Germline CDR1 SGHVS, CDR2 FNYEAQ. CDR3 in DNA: TGTGCCAGCAGCTCTAGCGTTAACTCCTACAATGAGCAGTTCTTC. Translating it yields CASSSSVNSYNEQFF.

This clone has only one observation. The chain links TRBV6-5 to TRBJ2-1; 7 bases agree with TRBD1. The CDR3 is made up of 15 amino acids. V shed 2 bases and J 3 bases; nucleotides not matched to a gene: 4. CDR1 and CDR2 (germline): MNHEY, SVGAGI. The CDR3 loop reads CASSYLGQIYNEQFF. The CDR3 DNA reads TGTGCCAGCAGTTACCTGGGACAGATCTACAATGAGCAGTTCTTC.

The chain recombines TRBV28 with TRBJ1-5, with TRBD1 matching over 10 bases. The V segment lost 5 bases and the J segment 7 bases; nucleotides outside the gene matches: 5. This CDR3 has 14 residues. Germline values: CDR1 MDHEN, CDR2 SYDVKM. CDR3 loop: CASSPGQGKQPQHF. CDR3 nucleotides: TGTGCCAGCAGTCCGGGACAGGGGAAGCAGCCCCAGCATTTT. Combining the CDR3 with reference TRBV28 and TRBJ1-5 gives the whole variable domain DVKVTQSSRYLVKRTGEKVFLECVQDMDHENMFWYRQDPGLGLRLIYFSYDVKMKEKGDIPEGYSVSREKKERFSLILESASTNQTSMYLCASSPGQGKQPQHFGDGTRLSIL.

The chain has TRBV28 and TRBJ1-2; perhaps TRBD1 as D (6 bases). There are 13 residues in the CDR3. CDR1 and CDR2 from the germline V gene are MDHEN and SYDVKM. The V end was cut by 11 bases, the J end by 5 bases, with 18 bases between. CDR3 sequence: CAVNRVSWYGYTF. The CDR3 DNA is TGTGCCGTCAACAGGGTTTCTTGGTATGGCTACACCTTC.

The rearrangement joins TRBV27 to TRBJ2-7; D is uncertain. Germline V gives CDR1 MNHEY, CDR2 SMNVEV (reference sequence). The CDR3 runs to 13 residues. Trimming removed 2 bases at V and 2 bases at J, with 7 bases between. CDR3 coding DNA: TGTGCCAGCAGTTTAACGACCGCCTACGAGCAGTACTTC. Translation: CASSLTTAYEQYF.

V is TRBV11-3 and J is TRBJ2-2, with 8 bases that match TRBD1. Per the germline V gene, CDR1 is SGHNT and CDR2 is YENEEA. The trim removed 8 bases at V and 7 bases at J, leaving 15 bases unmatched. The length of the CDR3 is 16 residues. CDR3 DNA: TGTGCCAGCCAAGGACAGGGAATTCAGTCAAGCGGGGAGCTGTTTTTT. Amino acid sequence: CASQGQGIQSSGELFF.

The CDR3 DNA reads as TGTGCCAGCGGCCCCGGGACAGGGGTCTCCTACGAGCAGTACTTC. Translation: CASGPGTGVSYEQYF. The chain links TRBV7-9 to TRBJ2-7; TRBD1 matches at 10 bases. This CDR3 is built from 15 residues. The J segment lost 0 bases and the V segment lost 8 bases, leaving 7 bases of the junction unmatched. Germline CDR1 is SEHNR and CDR2 is FQNEAQ (reference sequence).

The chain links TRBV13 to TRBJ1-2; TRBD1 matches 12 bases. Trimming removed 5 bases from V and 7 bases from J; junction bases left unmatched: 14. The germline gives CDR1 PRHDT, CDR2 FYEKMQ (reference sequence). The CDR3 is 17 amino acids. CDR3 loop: CASSLWGQGATPSGYTF. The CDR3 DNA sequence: TGTGCCAGCAGCCTATGGGGACAGGGGGCCACCCCATCTGGCTACACCTTC.

DNA of the CDR3: TGTGCCAGCAGTGAATGGACAGGGGGCCGCTATAGCAATCAGCCCCAGCATTTT. Residues: CASSEWTGGRYSNQPQHF. The chain combines TRBV2 with TRBJ1-5; TRBD1 matches 11 bases. CDR3 length: 18 residues. The germline CDR1 and CDR2 sequences are SNHLY and FYNNEI. Losses at the gene ends were 2 bases for V and 0 bases for J; bases not matched to a gene: 6.

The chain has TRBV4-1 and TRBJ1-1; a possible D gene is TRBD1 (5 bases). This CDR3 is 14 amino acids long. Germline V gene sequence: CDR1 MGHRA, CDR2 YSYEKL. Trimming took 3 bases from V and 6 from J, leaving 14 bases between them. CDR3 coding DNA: TGCGCCAGCAGCCAGGTCACAGGCCCTCCTGAAGCTTTCTTT. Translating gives CASSQVTGPPEAFF.

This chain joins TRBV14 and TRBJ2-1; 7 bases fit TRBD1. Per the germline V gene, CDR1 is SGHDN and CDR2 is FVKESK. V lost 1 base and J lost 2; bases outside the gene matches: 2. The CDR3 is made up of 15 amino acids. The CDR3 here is CASSQGQGAYNEQFF. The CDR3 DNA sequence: TGTGCCAGCAGCCAAGGGCAGGGGGCCTACAATGAGCAGTTCTTC. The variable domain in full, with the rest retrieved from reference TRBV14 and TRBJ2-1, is EAGVTQFPSHSVIEKGQTVTLRCDPISGHDNLYWYRRVMGKEIKFLLHFVKESKQDESGMPNNRFLAERTGGTYSTLKVQPAELEDSGVYFCASSQGQGAYNEQFFGPGTRLTVL.

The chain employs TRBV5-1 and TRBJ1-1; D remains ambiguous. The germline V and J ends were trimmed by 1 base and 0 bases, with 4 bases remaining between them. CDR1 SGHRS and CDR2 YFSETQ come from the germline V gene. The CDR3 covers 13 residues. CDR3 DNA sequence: TGCGCCAGCAGCTTGTCCTTGAACACTGAAGCTTTCTTT. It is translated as CASSLSLNTEAFF.

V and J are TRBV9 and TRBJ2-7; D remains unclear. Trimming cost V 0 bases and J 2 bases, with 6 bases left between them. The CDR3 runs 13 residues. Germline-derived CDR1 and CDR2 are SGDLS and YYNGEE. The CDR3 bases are TGTGCCAGCAGCGTAGCGGCTACCTACGAGCAGTACTTC. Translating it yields CASSVAATYEQYF.

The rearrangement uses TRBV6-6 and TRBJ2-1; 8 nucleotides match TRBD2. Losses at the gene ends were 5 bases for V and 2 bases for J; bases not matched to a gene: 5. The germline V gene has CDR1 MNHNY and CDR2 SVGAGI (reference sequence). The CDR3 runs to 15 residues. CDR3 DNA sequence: TGTGCCAGCAGTGCATCGGGACTAGCCTACAATGAGCAGTTCTTC. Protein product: CASSASGLAYNEQFF.

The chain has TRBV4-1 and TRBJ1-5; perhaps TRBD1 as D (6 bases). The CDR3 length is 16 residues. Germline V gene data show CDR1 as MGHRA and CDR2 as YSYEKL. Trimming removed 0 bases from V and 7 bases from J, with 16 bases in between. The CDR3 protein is CASSQEGNRVGQPQHF. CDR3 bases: TGCGCCAGCAGCCAAGAAGGGAACAGGGTTGGACAGCCCCAGCATTTT.

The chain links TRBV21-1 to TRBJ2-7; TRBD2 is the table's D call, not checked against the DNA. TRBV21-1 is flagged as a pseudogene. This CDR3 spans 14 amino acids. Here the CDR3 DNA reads TGTGCCAGCAGCAAAGCGGGGGGGCCCTACGAGCAGTACTTC. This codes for CASSKAGGPYEQYF.

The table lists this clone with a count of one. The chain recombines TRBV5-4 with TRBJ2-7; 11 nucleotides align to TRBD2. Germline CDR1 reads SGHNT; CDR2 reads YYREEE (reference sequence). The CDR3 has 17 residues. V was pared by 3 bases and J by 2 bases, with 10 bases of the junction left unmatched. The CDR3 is CASSSGTSGNPAYEQYF. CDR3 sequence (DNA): TGTGCCAGCAGCTCCGGGACTAGCGGTAACCCAGCCTACGAGCAGTACTTC.